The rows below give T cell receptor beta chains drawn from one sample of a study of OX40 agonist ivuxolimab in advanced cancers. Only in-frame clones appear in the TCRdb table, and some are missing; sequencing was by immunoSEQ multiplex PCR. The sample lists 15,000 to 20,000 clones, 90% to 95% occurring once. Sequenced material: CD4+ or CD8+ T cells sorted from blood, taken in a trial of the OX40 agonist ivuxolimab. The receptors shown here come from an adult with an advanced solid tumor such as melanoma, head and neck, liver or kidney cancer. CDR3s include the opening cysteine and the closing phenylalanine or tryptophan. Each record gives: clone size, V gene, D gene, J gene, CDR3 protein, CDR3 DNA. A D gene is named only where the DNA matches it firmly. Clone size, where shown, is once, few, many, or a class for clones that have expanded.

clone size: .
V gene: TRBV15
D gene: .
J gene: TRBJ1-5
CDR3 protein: CATSSRAIGNQPQHF
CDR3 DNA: TGTGCCACCAGCAGCCGGGCCATAGGCAATCAGCCCCAGCATTTT

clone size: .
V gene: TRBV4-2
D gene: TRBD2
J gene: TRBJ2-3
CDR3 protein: CASSQGFLTSAPSTDTQYF
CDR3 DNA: TGTGCCAGCAGCCAAGGATTTTTAACTAGCGCCCCTAGCACAGATACGCAGTATTTT

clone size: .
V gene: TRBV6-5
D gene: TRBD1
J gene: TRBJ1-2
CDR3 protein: CASNEGAPNYGYTF
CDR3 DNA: TGTGCCAGCAACGAGGGGGCGCCGAACTATGGCTACACCTTC

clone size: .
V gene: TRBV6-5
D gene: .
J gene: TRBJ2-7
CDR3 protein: CASSYSKPAYEQYF
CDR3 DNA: TGTGCCAGCAGTTACTCGAAACCAGCCTACGAGCAGTACTTC

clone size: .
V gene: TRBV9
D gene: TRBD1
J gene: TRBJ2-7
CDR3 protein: CASSAGTGPYEQYF
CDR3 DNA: TGTGCCAGCAGCGCGGGGACAGGGCCCTACGAGCAGTACTTC

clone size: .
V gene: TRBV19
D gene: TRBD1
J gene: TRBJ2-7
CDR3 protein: CASSIIRDRVYEQYF
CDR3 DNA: TGTGCCAGTAGTATCATCCGGGACAGAGTCTACGAGCAGTACTTC

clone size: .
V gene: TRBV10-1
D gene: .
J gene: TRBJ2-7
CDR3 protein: CASSGDYYEQYF
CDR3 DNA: TGCGCCAGCAGTGGGGATTATTACGAGCAGTACTTC

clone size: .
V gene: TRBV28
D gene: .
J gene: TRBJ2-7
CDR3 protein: CASSLVNEQYF
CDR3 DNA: TGTGCCAGCAGTTTAGTAAACGAGCAGTACTTC

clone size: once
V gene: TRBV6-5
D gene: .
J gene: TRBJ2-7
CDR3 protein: CATLQGREQYF
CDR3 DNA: TGTGCCACCCTGCAGGGGAGGGAGCAGTACTTC

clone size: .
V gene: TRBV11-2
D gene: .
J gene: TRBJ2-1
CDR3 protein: CASSLVRFNEQFF
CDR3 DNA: TGTGCCAGCAGCTTAGTCCGTTTCAATGAGCAGTTCTTC

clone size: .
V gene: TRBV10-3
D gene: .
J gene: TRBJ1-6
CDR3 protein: CAITPLGGVDSPLHF
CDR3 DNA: TGTGCCATCACTCCTCTTGGAGGGGTTGATTCACCCCTCCACTTT

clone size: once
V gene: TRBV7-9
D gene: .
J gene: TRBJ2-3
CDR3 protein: CASSGLGGDTQYF
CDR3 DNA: TGTGCCAGCAGCGGCCTCGGAGGGGATACGCAGTATTTT

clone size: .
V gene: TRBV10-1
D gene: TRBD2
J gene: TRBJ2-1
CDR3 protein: CASSVGGSWEQFF
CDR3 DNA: TGCGCCAGCAGTGTGGGGGGGAGCTGGGAGCAGTTCTTC

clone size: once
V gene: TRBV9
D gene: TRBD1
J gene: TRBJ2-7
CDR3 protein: CASSVSTGQIYEQYF
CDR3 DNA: TGTGCCAGCAGCGTTTCGACAGGGCAGATCTACGAGCAGTACTTC

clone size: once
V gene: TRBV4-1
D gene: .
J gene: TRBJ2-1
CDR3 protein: CASSQDAAYNEQFF
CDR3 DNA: TGCGCCAGCAGCCAAGATGCGGCGTACAATGAGCAGTTCTTC

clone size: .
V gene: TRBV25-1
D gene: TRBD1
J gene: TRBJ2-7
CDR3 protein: CASSETGTAYEQYF
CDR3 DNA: TGTGCCAGCAGTGAAACCGGGACAGCCTACGAGCAGTACTTC

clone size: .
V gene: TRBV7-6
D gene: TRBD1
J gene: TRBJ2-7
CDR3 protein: CASSLGQSGEQYF
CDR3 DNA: TGTGCCAGCAGCTTGGGACAGTCCGGCGAGCAGTACTTC

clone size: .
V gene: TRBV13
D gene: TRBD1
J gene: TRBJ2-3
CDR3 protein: CASSLPHRGADTQYF
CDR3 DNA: TGTGCCAGCAGCTTACCCCACAGGGGGGCAGATACGCAGTATTTT

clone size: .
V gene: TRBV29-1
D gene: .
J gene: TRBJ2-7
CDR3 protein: CSGENAYEQYF
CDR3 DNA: TGCAGCGGTGAGAACGCCTACGAGCAGTACTTC

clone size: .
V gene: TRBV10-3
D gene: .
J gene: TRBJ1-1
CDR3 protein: CAISEAGGIAEAFF
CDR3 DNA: TGTGCCATCAGTGAAGCAGGAGGTATCGCTGAAGCTTTCTTT

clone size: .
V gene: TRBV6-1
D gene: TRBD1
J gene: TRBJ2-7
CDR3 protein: CASRPVGGVYEQYF
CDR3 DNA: TGTGCCAGCAGGCCCGTAGGGGGCGTATACGAGCAGTACTTC

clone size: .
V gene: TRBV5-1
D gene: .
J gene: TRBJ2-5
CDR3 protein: CASSLSVGPAETQYF
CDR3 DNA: TGCGCCAGCAGCTTATCCGTAGGTCCCGCGGAGACCCAGTACTTC

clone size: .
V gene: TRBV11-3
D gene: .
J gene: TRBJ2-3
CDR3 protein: CASSLASGQSSTDTQYF
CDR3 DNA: TGTGCCAGCAGCTTAGCATCTGGGCAGTCTAGCACAGATACGCAGTATTTT

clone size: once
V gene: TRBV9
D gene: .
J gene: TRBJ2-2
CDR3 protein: CASTTRAGELFF
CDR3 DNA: TGTGCCAGTACGACGCGGGCCGGGGAGCTGTTTTTT

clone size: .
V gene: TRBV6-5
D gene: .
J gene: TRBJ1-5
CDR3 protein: CASRGGGNQPQHF
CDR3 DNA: TGTGCCAGCAGGGGAGGGGGGAATCAGCCCCAGCATTTT

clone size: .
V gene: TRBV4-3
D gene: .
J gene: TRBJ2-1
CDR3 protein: CASSQGTISYNEQFF
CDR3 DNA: TGCGCCAGCAGCCAAGGGACTATCTCCTACAATGAGCAGTTCTTC

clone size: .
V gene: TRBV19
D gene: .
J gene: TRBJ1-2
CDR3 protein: CASSIVLSGDGYTF
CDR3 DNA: TGTGCCAGTAGTATAGTTCTGTCAGGGGATGGCTACACCTTC

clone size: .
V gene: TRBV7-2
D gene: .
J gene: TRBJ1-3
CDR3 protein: CASSLDAGSSGNTIYF
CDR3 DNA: TGTGCCAGCAGCTTAGATGCGGGTTCCTCTGGAAACACCATATATTTT

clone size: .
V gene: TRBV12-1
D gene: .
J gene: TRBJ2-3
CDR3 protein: CASSPAQLAGATDTQYF
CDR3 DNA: TGTGCCAGCAGCCCCGCCCAACTAGCGGGCGCCACAGATACGCAGTATTTT

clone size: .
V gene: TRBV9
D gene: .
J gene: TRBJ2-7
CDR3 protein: CASSVESMEGLSCEYEQYF
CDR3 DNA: TGTGCCAGCAGCGTAGAATCTATGGAAGGGTTATCTTGTGAATACGAGCAGTACTTC

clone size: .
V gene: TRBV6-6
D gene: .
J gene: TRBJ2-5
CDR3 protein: CASSFGGGEETQYF
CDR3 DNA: TGTGCCAGCAGTTTTGGCGGGGGCGAAGAGACCCAGTACTTC

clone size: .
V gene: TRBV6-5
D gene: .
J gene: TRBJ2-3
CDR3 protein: CASSYDGDTQYF
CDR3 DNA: TGTGCCAGCAGTTACGATGGAGATACGCAGTATTTT

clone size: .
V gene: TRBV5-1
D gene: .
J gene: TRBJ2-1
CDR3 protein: CASSGHLSGHEGNEQFF
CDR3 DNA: TGCGCCAGCAGCGGCCATTTGAGCGGCCATGAGGGCAATGAGCAGTTCTTC

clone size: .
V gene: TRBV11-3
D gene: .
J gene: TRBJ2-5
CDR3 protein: CASSPRLVQELRAKETQYF
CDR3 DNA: TGTGCCAGCAGCCCCAGACTAGTACAAGAGTTGAGGGCAAAGGAGACCCAGTACTTC

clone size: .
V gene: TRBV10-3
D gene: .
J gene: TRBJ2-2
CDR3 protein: CAISESTRQGRSGELFF
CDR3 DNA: TGTGCCATCAGTGAGTCGACCCGGCAGGGGAGGTCCGGGGAGCTGTTTTTT

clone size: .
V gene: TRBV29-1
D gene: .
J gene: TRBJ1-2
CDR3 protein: CSVAGLNGYTF
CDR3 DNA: TGCAGCGTTGCAGGGTTAAACGGCTACACCTTC

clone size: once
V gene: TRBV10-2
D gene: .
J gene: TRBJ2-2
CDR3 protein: CASSAYTGELFF
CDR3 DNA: TGCGCCAGCAGTGCTTACACCGGGGAGCTGTTTTTT

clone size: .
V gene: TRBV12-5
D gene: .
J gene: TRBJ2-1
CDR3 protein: CASGLYPYEQFF
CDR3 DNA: TGTGCTAGTGGTTTATATCCGTATGAGCAGTTCTTC

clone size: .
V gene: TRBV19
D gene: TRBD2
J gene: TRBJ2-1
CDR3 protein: CASTEGLAGGKFF
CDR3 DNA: TGTGCCAGTACCGAAGGACTAGCGGGAGGGAAGTTCTTC

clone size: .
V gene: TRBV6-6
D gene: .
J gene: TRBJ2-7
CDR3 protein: CASTQWAGTYEQYF
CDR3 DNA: TGTGCCAGCACCCAATGGGCAGGGACCTACGAGCAGTACTTC